This T cell receptor (beta chain) was sequenced for a study of cytomegalovirus exposure and HLA in healthy donors. Whole-study context: About 85 million unique TCRs from HLA-typed donors were held in an early release of data. Overall study results and limits: It was reportedly the case that the classifier diagnosed cytomegalovirus status with high specificity and sensitivity. TCR beta V- and J-gene trimming, according to a later analysis, was linked to a missense DCLRE1C variant. There were several of the most significant clusters that appeared linked to common viral pathogens in a later analysis.

The study ran its PCR with 60 Vbeta and 13 Jbeta primers. Here immunoSEQ multiplex PCR was the method, and the copy in TCRdb shows in-frame clones only, minus some. The sample has fewer than 250,000 clones, approximately 78% seen once. The CDR3 is 12 amino acids. CDR1 SQVTM and CDR2 ANQGSEA come from the germline V gene. With V trimmed by 8 bases and J by 5 bases, 7 bases remained unmatched. Comments on this clone: Its antigen is undetermined.

Sequenced material: PBMCs. V usage is TRBV29-1 and J usage is TRBJ1-1; 8 positions agree with TRBD1. The source of this sequence is a woman in her 30s in good health and CMV-seropositive. CDR3 nucleotide sequence: TGCAGCACCGGACAGGGAAGGACTGAAGCTTTCTTT. It codes for CSTGQGRTEAFF.